Below are 14 T cell receptor beta chains sequenced from a single sample in a study of blood T cell repertoires in COVID-19. Clones were read by immunoSEQ multiplex PCR, and TCRdb kept only the in-frame ones, dropping some. The sample has 220,000 or so clones, 89% seen once. The sample consisted of peripheral blood. The receptors stem from a man in his 60s who had recovered from COVID-19.

This clone was seen only once. The gene calls are TRBV9 and TRBJ2-6; the D is unclear. Trimming took off 0 bases at V and 3 bases at J, with 4 bases between the two ends. Germline V lookup: CDR1 SGDLS, CDR2 YYNGEE. CDR3 length equals 14 residues. The CDR3 spells CASSVVSGANVLTF. CDR3 bases: TGTGCCAGCAGCGTAGTTAGTGGGGCCAACGTCCTGACTTTC. The whole variable domain, remainder taken from reference TRBV9 and TRBJ2-6, is DSGVTQTPKHLITATGQRVTLRCSPRSGDLSVYWYQQSLDQGLQFLIQYYNGEERAKGNILERFSAQQFPDLHSELNLSSLELGDSALYFCASSVVSGANVLTFGAGSRLTVL.

Comment on this clone: Other DNA sequences in the same sample also yield this CDR3. The chain links TRBV18 to TRBJ1-4; 8 bases fit TRBD1. The CDR3 has 15 residues. The trim removed 3 bases at V and 5 bases at J, leaving 5 bases unmatched. Germline V gene sequence: CDR1 KGHSH, CDR2 LQKENI. For the CDR3, the DNA is TGTGCCAGCTCACCTTCCGGGACAGGAAATGAAAAACTGTTTTTT. Translating it yields CASSPSGTGNEKLFF.

The genes are TRBV19 and TRBJ1-3; 9 nucleotides line up with TRBD1. V lost 5 bases, J lost 3 bases, and 8 bases stayed unmatched. Germline lookup yields CDR1 LNHDA and CDR2 SQIVND (reference sequence). The CDR3 totals 16 residues. The CDR3 protein is CASSGPGQGGGNTIYF. CDR3 coding DNA: TGTGCCAGTAGTGGACCGGGACAGGGAGGTGGAAACACCATATATTTT.

Note on this clone: The same CDR3 also results from other DNA sequences found in this sample. The gene calls are TRBV12-3 or TRBV12-4 and TRBJ2-7; TRBD2 might be the D (5 bases). The CDR3 spans 13 residues. The ends were cut back, 5 bases at V and 1 base at J, with 9 bases in the middle. CDR3 region: CASSPPGSYEQYF. In DNA, the CDR3 is TGTGCCAGCAGTCCACCGGGATCCTACGAGCAGTACTTC.

The chain couples TRBV6-5 to TRBJ1-5, with D possibly matching TRBD1 (6 bases). The CDR3 has 14 residues. The V gene lost 5 bases and the J gene lost 7 bases, with 15 bases spanning the gap. The germline CDR1 and CDR2 sequences are MNHEY and SVGAGI. The CDR3: CASSPLGGQQPQHF. In DNA form, the CDR3 reads TGTGCCAGCAGTCCCCTGGGGGGGCAACAGCCCCAGCATTTT.

Note on this clone: The sample holds other DNA sequences that translate to the same CDR3. The gene calls are TRBV7-3 and TRBJ2-5, with 8 bases that match TRBD2. The length of the CDR3 is 14 residues. Per the germline V gene, CDR1 is SGHTA and CDR2 is FQGTGA. The junction had 7 bases not matched to a gene; V was cut back by 4 bases and J by 6 bases. The CDR3 region has the DNA TGTGCCAGCAGCTCGGGACTAGGCGCTAAGACCCAGTACTTC. This encodes CASSSGLGAKTQYF.

The chain recombines TRBV18 with TRBJ2-7; tentative D call: TRBD2 (6 bases). The germline CDR1 and CDR2 sequences are KGHSH and LQKENI. This CDR3 spans 14 amino acids. Trimming left V 3 bases short and J 5 bases short, with 14 bases between. The CDR3 nucleotides are TGTGCCAGCTCACCGGGACTGGCCCCTGACGAGCAGTACTTC. It codes for CASSPGLAPDEQYF.

The J gene is TRBJ2-2, the V gene TRBV10-2, with 10 nucleotides matching TRBD2. CDR1 and CDR2 from the germline V gene are WSHSY and SAAADI. The length of the CDR3 is 15 residues. Germline trimming cut 4 bases from V and 6 bases from J; bases unmatched to any gene: 5. This CDR3 reads CASSVASGRAGELFF. In nucleotides, the CDR3 is TGCGCCAGCAGTGTGGCTAGCGGGAGAGCCGGGGAGCTGTTTTTT.

The chain carries TRBV9 and TRBJ1-1; no definite D call. CDR1 and CDR2 (germline): SGDLS, YYNGEE. CDR3 length equals 14 residues. Trimming stripped 3 bases from V and 6 bases from J, with 15 bases between. The DNA of the CDR3 is TGTGCCAGCAGCGAGGGCAGCGGTTTGTCTGAAGCTTTCTTT. Translating it yields CASSEGSGLSEAFF.

The rearrangement links TRBV25-1 to TRBJ2-7; tentative D call: TRBD1 (6 bases). The V gene's germline CDR1 is MGHDK and CDR2 SYGVNS. Between the trimmed V and J ends, which lost 6 bases and 1 base, there was a span of 13 bases. This CDR3 contains 14 residues. The CDR3 DNA sequence: TGTGCCAGCAGGGGCAGGGGTATATCCTACGAGCAGTACTTC. Its protein product is CASRGRGISYEQYF.

This rearrangement joins TRBV7-8 to TRBJ2-1, with 8 bases lining up with TRBD2. Germline CDR1 is SGHVS and CDR2 is FQNEAQ. The junction had 9 bases not matched to a gene; V was cut back by 4 bases and J by 4 bases. This CDR3 is built from 16 residues. The CDR3, as DNA: TGTGCCAGCAGCTCCCCAAGCGGGGGAGATTACAATGAGCAGTTCTTC. Protein product: CASSSPSGGDYNEQFF.

The chain combines TRBV19 with TRBJ2-7, with 8 nucleotides matching TRBD2. The CDR3 spans 15 residues. The germline V gene has CDR1 LNHDA and CDR2 SQIVND (reference sequence). After removal of 3 bases from V and 3 bases from J, the junction contained 7 bases not matched to a gene. For the CDR3, the DNA is TGTGCCAGTAGTATCCCCACCACTAGCGGCTACGAGCAGTACTTC. Protein: CASSIPTTSGYEQYF.

The chain recombines TRBV6-5 with TRBJ1-2, with D perhaps TRBD1 (5 bases). V was clipped by 0 bases and J by 5 bases, with 13 bases between them. CDR3 length equals 15 residues. Germline assignment: CDR1 MNHEY and CDR2 SVGAGI. The CDR3 region is CASSYSSQGLYGYTF. The CDR3 nucleotides read TGTGCCAGCAGTTACTCGAGTCAGGGATTATATGGCTACACCTTC.

Concerning this clone itself: Other nucleotide sequences in the sample specify the same CDR3. The chain links TRBV19 to TRBJ2-3, with 9 bases that match TRBD1. Germline assignment: CDR1 LNHDA and CDR2 SQIVND (reference sequence). This CDR3 is 13 amino acids long. The trim removed 9 bases at V and 1 base at J, leaving 2 bases unmatched. CDR3 in DNA: TGTGCCAGCCGGGACAGGGGCACAGATACGCAGTATTTT. Protein: CASRDRGTDTQYF.